The 7 T cell receptor beta chains presented below share a single source sample, sequenced in a study of spatial heterogeneity in lung cancer. Specified time point: sample taken at primary tumor resection. TCRdb re-analysed the 5' RACE reads in MiXCR, keeping a single row per CDR3 protein. The data show about 38,000 distinct CDR3 sequences, with 5% to 6.5% seen just once and less than 30% held by the top ten. The source was PBMCs, collected at surgery. These receptors were collected from a female donor with early-stage non-small cell lung cancer.

This clonotype was recorded at least ten times. The rearrangement uses TRBV11-2 and TRBJ2-3; 7 nucleotides align to TRBD2. The CDR3 totals 15 residues. CDR1 and CDR2 from the germline V gene are SGHAT and FQNNGV. The J segment lost 7 bases and the V segment lost 5 bases, leaving 12 bases of the junction unmatched. The CDR3 DNA is TGTGCCAGCAGCGGGGCGACTAGCCCCATAAATACGCAGTATTTT. Amino acid sequence: CASSGATSPINTQYF.

This clonotype was seen repeatedly, ten times or more. The chain carries TRBV20-1 and TRBJ2-7; 10 bases line up with TRBD2. The germline V gene encodes CDR1 DFQATT and CDR2 SNEGSKA (reference sequence). The CDR3 totals 15 residues. V lost 2 bases, J lost 0 bases, and 4 bases stayed unmatched. CDR3 in DNA: TGCAGTGCTAGATCCCCTAGCGGGGGCTCCTACGAGCAGTACTTC. Amino acid sequence: CSARSPSGGSYEQYF.

The V call is TRBV7-3, the J call TRBJ1-6; D is unresolved. CDR3 length: 13 amino acids. Germline loops: CDR1 SGHTA, CDR2 FQGTGA. Trimming took 1 base from V and 3 from J, leaving 1 base between them. CDR3 region: CASSLNYNSPLHF. CDR3 DNA: TGTGCCAGCAGCTTAAACTATAATTCACCCCTCCACTTT. Variable domain in full (rest from reference TRBV7-3 and TRBJ1-6): GAGVSQTPSNKVTEKGKYVELRCDPISGHTALYWYRQSLGQGPEFLIYFQGTGAADDSGLPNDRFFAVRPEGSVSTLKIQRTERGDSAVYLCASSLNYNSPLHFGNGTRLTVT.

In this sample, this clonotype turned up many times. The rearrangement joins TRBV29-1 to TRBJ2-2; D possibly uses TRBD1 or TRBD2 (6 bases each). Per germline, CDR1 SQVTM and CDR2 ANQGSEA. This CDR3 is 14 amino acids long. V gave up 7 bases and J gave up 5 bases, with 17 bases separating them. CDR3 nucleotides: TGCAGCGCCAAAACGGGGGCACGTACCGGGGAGCTGTTTTTT. This gives the protein CSAKTGARTGELFF.

V usage is TRBV7-6 and J usage is TRBJ2-3; D unresolved. The germline V and J ends were trimmed by 2 bases and 3 bases, with 6 bases remaining between them. The CDR3 loop spans 13 amino acids. Germline V gene data show CDR1 as SGHVS and CDR2 as FNYEAQ. The CDR3 DNA is TGTGCCAGCAGCTTAATGAGTACAGATACGCAGTATTTT. Protein sequence: CASSLMSTDTQYF.

V usage is TRBV7-8 and J usage is TRBJ1-3, with D uncertain. This CDR3 region has 15 residues. Deletions cut 1 base from V and 0 bases from J, with 7 bases between. From germline, CDR1 is SGHVS and CDR2 FQNEAQ. Written as DNA, the CDR3 is TGTGCCAGCAGCTTAGTACGGAGCTCTGGAAACACCATATATTTT. This translates into CASSLVRSSGNTIYF.

This clonotype was observed a handful of times. V usage is TRBV7-2 and J usage is TRBJ1-1; no clear D gene. V was cut by 5 bases and J by 6 bases, with 19 bases left in between. This CDR3 comprises 15 residues. Germline CDR1 is SGHTA and CDR2 is FQGNSA. The CDR3 spells CASSPDGHHSAEAFF. The DNA of the CDR3 is TGTGCCAGCAGCCCGGATGGCCATCACAGCGCTGAAGCTTTCTTT.